This T cell receptor beta chain derives from a study of CD8 T cells in Susac syndrome (dated by TCRdb to the late 2010s). In terms of the full investigation: Of the Susac syndrome patients who were sequenced, roughly 8 were in clinical remission while about six had clinically active disease. At the time of blood withdrawal, Susac syndrome patients were either therapy-naive, taking corticosteroids (with some also receiving IVIg), or on IVIg alone. Whether CD8+ T cell activation and differentiation in Susac syndrome was antigen driven was tested using repertoire sequencing. The paper's findings and limits, for the study overall: No clonal expansion was detected in the CD4+ T cell repertoire of Susac syndrome patients. The study acknowledged that relatively few individuals were included in the TCR sequencing and HLA analysis.

High-throughput TCR beta sequencing profiled peripheral blood CD8+ and CD4+ T cells from healthy donors, Susac syndrome patients and multiple sclerosis patients. The Susac syndrome patients fulfilled recently defined diagnostic criteria for definite or probable disease. CD8+ TEMRA cells were enriched by FACS, while bulk CD8+ and CD4+ T cells were purified by magnetic negative isolation. Blood was drawn into EDTA tubes, processed within 24 hours, and PBMCs were isolated by density gradient centrifugation. PBMCs destined for TCR sequencing were cryopreserved in liquid nitrogen and later thawed in a 37 °C water bath. A purity of at least 90% was achieved for sorted or isolated CD4+, CD8+ and CD8+ TEMRA cells. V was cut back by 3 bases and J by 12 bases, leaving a gap of 17 bases between them. The germline V gene encodes CDR1 ENHRY and CDR2 SYGVKD. The CDR3 measures 13 amino acids from cysteine to phenylalanine. Only the CDR3 portion is preserved as DNA: 39 bases, with reading frame beginning at the first base.

A remark on this clonotype: Its specific antigen is unknown. Base quality data are lacking; no much larger clone is found one base away.

RNA was extracted with the RNeasy kit and roughly 0.45 to 1 ug was reverse transcribed using random hexamers. The immunoSEQ multiplex PCR assay, covering 54 Vbeta and 13 Jbeta segments, was used to amplify TCR beta CDR3 regions. PCR amplification bias was corrected by using a synthetic template baseline for primer optimization and computational correction. The authors' pipeline ran thus. Reads were annotated to V, D and J genes according to IMGT and were analyzed with immunoSEQ Analyzer, with only productive sequences retained. Clonality was computed as one minus Shannon entropy normalized by log2 of the number of productive unique sequences. For each patient and control, public and private clones were evaluated within the 100 most prevalent clones. Clones were defined as Susac-specific if absent from the healthy and MS cohorts, from under 1,200 published viral clones and from other ImmuneACCESS disease sequences. The public reads were reanalyzed by TCRdb: fastp trimming at Q25, MiXCR alignment, in-frame beta chains only. A single entry per CDR3 protein holds the most common genes and DNA from its merged rows. TCRdb's processing, not the study's, gives the V and J calls here. For this sample there are under 200,000 distinct CDR3 sequences; more than 85% appear just once. About 0.1% of the sample rests with the top ten.

Material: CD4+ T cells from PBMCs. The chain employs TRBV10-3 and TRBJ1-1; a tentative D match to TRBD1 spans 5 bases. The sequence was obtained from a human donor with Susac syndrome. The bases read TGTGCCATCAGTGAAGAAAACGGGGGGAGGACTTTCTTT. Translation gives CAISEENGGRTFF.